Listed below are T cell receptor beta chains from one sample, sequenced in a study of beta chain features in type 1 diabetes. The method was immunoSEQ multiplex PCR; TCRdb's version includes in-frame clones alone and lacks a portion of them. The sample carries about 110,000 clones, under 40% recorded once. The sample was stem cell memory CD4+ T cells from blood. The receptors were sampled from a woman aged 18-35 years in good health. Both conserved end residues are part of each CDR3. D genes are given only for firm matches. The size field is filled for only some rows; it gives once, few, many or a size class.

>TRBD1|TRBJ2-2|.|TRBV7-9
CAMGGQGNTGELFF
TGTGCCATGGGGGGACAGGGGAACACCGGGGAGCTGTTTTTT
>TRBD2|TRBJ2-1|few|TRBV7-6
CASSLQSGRRYNEQFF
TGTGCCAGCAGCTTACAAAGCGGGAGGAGGTACAATGAGCAGTTCTTC
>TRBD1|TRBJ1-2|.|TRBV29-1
CSVERLGYRGLISGYTF
TGCAGCGTTGAAAGATTGGGGTACAGGGGGCTAATTAGTGGCTACACCTTC
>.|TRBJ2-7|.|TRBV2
CASSERAAAYEQYF
TGTGCCAGCAGTGAAAGAGCGGCAGCCTACGAGCAGTACTTC
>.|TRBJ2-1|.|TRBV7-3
CASSFTGSAGLGEQFF
TGTGCCAGCAGCTTCACAGGGTCAGCGGGGTTAGGTGAGCAGTTCTTC
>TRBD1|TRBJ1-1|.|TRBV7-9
CASSADRVGTEAFF
TGTGCCAGCAGCGCAGACAGGGTGGGCACTGAAGCTTTCTTT
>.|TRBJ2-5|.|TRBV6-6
CASSLPRGRGTETQYF
TGTGCCAGCAGTCTCCCGAGGGGGAGGGGGACGGAGACCCAGTACTTC
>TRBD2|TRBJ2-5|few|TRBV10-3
CAISLTSFQETQYF
TGTGCCATCAGCTTGACTAGCTTCCAAGAGACCCAGTACTTC
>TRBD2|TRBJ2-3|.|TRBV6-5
CASSYRGLAGKDTQYF
TGTGCCAGCAGTTATCGGGGGCTAGCGGGAAAAGATACGCAGTATTTT
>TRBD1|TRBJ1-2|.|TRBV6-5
CASSRDRLNYGYTF
TGTGCCAGCAGCCGGGACAGACTAAACTATGGCTACACCTTC
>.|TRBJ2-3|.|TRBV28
CASSLHSQGSDTQYF
TGTGCCAGCAGTTTACACAGCCAGGGTTCAGATACGCAGTATTTT
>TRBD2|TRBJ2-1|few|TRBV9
CASSNRLAGDNEQFF
TGTGCCAGCAGCAACAGACTAGCGGGGGACAATGAGCAGTTCTTC
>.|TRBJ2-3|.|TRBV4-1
CASSQVGLLMGDTQYF
TGCGCCAGCAGCCAAGTGGGACTTCTCATGGGAGATACGCAGTATTTT
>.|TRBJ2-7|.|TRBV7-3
CASSLMGGSYEQYF
TGTGCCAGCAGCTTAATGGGGGGATCCTACGAGCAGTACTTC
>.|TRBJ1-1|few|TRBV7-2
CASSYSGLGGTEAFF
TGTGCCAGCAGCTACTCGGGTCTGGGGGGCACTGAAGCTTTCTTT
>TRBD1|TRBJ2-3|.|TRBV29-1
CSVVKSGQGIRYGQYF
TGCAGCGTTGTTAAAAGTGGACAGGGGATTCGCTACGGGCAGTATTTT
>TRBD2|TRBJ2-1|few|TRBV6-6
CASRGLTSGTNEQFF
TGTGCCAGCAGGGGGTTGACTAGCGGGACGAATGAGCAGTTCTTC
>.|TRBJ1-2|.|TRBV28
CASKRQSNYGYTF
TGTGCCAGCAAACGACAGTCCAACTATGGCTACACCTTC
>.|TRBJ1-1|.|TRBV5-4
CASSLVRDTEAFF
TGTGCCAGCAGCTTGGTACGGGACACTGAAGCTTTCTTT
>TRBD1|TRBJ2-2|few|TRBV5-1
CASSWWTGGKNTGELFF
TGCGCCAGCAGCTGGTGGACAGGGGGCAAGAACACCGGGGAGCTGTTTTTT
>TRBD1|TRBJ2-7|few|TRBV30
CAWTSLGTGIYEQYF
TGTGCCTGGACGTCGTTGGGGACAGGGATTTACGAGCAGTACTTC
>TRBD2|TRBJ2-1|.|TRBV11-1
CASSTGTSGSSYNEQFF
TGTGCCAGCAGCACAGGGACTAGCGGGAGCTCCTACAATGAGCAGTTCTTC
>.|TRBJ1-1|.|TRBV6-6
CASTSAAGTEAFF
TGTGCCAGCACCAGCGCTGCGGGCACTGAAGCTTTCTTT
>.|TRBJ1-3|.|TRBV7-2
CASSLGGIRSGNTIYF
TGTGCCAGCAGCTTAGGAGGAATACGCTCTGGAAACACCATATATTTT
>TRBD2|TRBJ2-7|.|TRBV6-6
CASSLAGVIHEQYF
TGTGCCAGCAGCCTAGCGGGAGTAATCCACGAGCAGTACTTC
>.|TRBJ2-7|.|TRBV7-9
CASSLVPGPYEQYF
TGTGCCAGCAGCTTAGTCCCAGGGCCCTACGAGCAGTACTTC
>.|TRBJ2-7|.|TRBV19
CASSIVGGIGFYEQYF
TGTGCCAGTAGTATAGTTGGCGGGATCGGGTTCTACGAGCAGTACTTC
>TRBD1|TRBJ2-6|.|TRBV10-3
CAISESGTAPSGANVLTF
TGTGCCATCAGTGAGTCCGGGACAGCTCCATCTGGGGCCAACGTCCTGACTTTC
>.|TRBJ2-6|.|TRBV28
CASSLGASGANVLTF
TGTGCCAGCAGTTTAGGGGCTTCTGGGGCCAACGTCCTGACTTTC
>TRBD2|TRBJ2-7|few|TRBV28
CASSPPLAGGPDEQYF
TGTGCCAGCAGTCCCCCGCTAGCGGGAGGGCCCGACGAGCAGTACTTC
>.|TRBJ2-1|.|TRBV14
CASSPKLTSNYNEQFF
TGTGCCAGCAGCCCAAAGCTCACTAGCAACTACAATGAGCAGTTCTTC
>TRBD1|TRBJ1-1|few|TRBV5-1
CASRGDSTEAFF
TGCGCCAGCCGTGGGGACAGCACTGAAGCTTTCTTT
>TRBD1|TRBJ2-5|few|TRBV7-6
CASSLASGTGPLDF
TGTGCCAGCAGCTTAGCCTCTGGGACAGGCCCTTTGGACTTC
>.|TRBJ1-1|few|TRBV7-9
CASSWSRVTEAFF
TGTGCCAGCAGCTGGTCTCGGGTCACTGAAGCTTTCTTT
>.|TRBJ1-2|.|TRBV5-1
CASSLIQNYGYTF
TGCGCCAGCAGCTTGATCCAGAACTATGGCTACACCTTC
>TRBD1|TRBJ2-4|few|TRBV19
CASSIPGTGGNIQYF
TGTGCCAGTAGTATCCCTGGGACAGGCGGAAACATTCAGTACTTC
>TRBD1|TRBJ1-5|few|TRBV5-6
CASSRTGVDQPQHF
TGTGCCAGCAGCCGGACAGGGGTCGATCAGCCCCAGCATTTT
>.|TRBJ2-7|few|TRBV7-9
CASSLASSYEQYF
TGTGCCAGCAGCTTAGCGTCTTCCTACGAGCAGTACTTC
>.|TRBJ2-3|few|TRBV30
CAWSDLRTFGTQYF
TGTGCCTGGAGTGATTTAAGGACTTTCGGGACGCAGTATTTT
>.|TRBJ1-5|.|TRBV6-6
CASSYRGGRSNQPQHF
TGTGCCAGCAGTTACCGGGGGGGAAGAAGCAATCAGCCCCAGCATTTT
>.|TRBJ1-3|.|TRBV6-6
CASSLASSGNTIYF
TGTGCCAGCAGCCTGGCCTCCTCTGGAAACACCATATATTTT
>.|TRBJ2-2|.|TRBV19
CASSIYQKTGELFF
TGTGCCAGTAGTATATATCAGAAAACCGGGGAGCTGTTTTTT
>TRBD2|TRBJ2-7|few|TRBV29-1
CSVWGGFYEQYF
TGCAGCGTTTGGGGGGGTTTCTACGAGCAGTACTTC
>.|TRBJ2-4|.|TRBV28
CASREQGRQNIQYF
TGTGCCAGCAGGGAACAGGGTCGGCAAAACATTCAGTACTTC
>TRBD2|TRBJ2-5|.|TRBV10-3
CAISGTGGETQYF
TGTGCCATCAGTGGTACGGGAGGAGAGACCCAGTACTTC
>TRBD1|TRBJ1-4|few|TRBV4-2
CASSQVGTGVEKLFF
TGTGCCAGCAGCCAAGTGGGGACAGGGGTTGAAAAACTGTTTTTT
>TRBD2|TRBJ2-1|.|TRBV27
CASSIYTAGRARNEQFF
TGTGCCAGCAGTATATACACAGCGGGGAGGGCCAGGAATGAGCAGTTCTTC
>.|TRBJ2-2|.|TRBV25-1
CASSEYGDTGELFF
TGTGCCAGCAGTGAATACGGGGACACCGGGGAGCTGTTTTTT
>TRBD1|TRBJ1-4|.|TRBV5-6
CASSPTGIEKLFF
TGTGCCAGCAGCCCGACAGGGATTGAAAAACTGTTTTTT
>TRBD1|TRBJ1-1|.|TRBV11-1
CASSPQRQGLVAFF
TGTGCCAGCAGCCCCCAGCGACAGGGATTGGTAGCTTTCTTT
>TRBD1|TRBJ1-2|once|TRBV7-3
CASRSGTGYGYTF
TGTGCCAGCAGGTCCGGGACAGGCTATGGCTACACCTTC
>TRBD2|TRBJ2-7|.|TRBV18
CASSPNPRSPPGGFPTSYEQYF
TGTGCCAGCTCACCCAATCCCAGGTCACCACCGGGAGGGTTCCCGACCTCCTACGAGCAGTACTTC
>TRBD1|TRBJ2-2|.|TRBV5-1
CASSWDRGPGTGELFF
TGCGCCAGCAGCTGGGACAGGGGGCCCGGAACCGGGGAGCTGTTTTTT
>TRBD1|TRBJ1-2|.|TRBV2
CASSGDRGQGYTF
TGTGCCAGCAGTGGGGACAGGGGGCAGGGCTACACCTTC
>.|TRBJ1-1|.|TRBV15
CATSRGGVLFSEAFF
TGTGCCACCAGCAGAGGGGGGGTTCTCTTCTCTGAAGCTTTCTTT
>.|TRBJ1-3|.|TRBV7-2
CASSLRLATKSGNTIYF
TGTGCCAGCAGCTTAAGGCTCGCGACAAAATCTGGAAACACCATATATTTT
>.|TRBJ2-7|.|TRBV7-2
CASSRVSSQQYF
TGTGCCAGCAGCCGGGTTTCCTCGCAGCAGTACTTC